The following is a TCR beta chain sequence with its context. Its binding antigen is unknown. Base qualities are not at hand, and no much larger clone is one base apart. This sample is part of a study of PD-L1 blockade in urothelial cancer (dated by TCRdb to the late 2010s). Regarding the study in general: Therapy was started around 2014 for all patients, and atezolizumab 1,200 mg was administered intravenously every 3 weeks. Twenty-five of 29 patients were identified as males with urothelial cancer of bladder origin, and a prior smoking history was reported by 18 of 29 patients. An ECOG performance status of 0 or 1 was recorded for the patients, and 0 to 3 prior chemotherapy regimens had been received by the patients. Blood samples were analyzed at two time points: 3 weeks after treatment start (second dose) and 6 weeks after treatment start. Blood samples gave a median of around 140,000 T cells and 80,000 or so unique TCRs, with a median clonality of 0.080. An exploratory multi-omic analysis was conducted of the somatic, immune and clinical correlates of response to PD-L1 blockade with atezolizumab in urothelial cancer. TCR sequencing covered pretreatment tumor samples and matched, serially collected peripheral blood taken before and after atezolizumab treatment. Progression-free survival longer than 6 months counted as durable clinical benefit, and TCR features were additionally tested against both progression-free and overall survival. In the same patients who had TCR sequencing, pretreatment tumors also underwent whole exome sequencing and RNA sequencing. Nine patients reached durable clinical benefit, while 20 or so patients did not. Pretreatment blood TCR-seq was available for 30 or so patients, at least one posttreatment blood collection was obtained for 25 or so patients, and tumor TCR-seq was available for 25 or so patients. Beyond this particular receptor, the publication reports: Because of the small sample size (n ≈ 31) and the many exploratory analyses performed, the results are intended to be regarded as hypothesis-generating. A pretreatment peripheral blood TCR clonality below the median was linked to improved progression-free and overall survival. At 3 weeks after the start of treatment, tumor-associated TCR clones in peripheral blood had expanded more in patients with durable benefit (n of about 20, p = 0.022).

Each PCR received spiked-in synthetic TCR analog templates so that absolute template abundance could be estimated from read counts. Using the immunoSEQ assay, TCRbeta CDR3 regions were amplified from genomic DNA with bias-controlled V and J gene primers. Sequencing of rearranged TCRbeta segments was done at approximately 20X coverage. The paper's data handling went like this. Sequencing errors were corrected by clustering, and CDR3s were annotated against IMGT so that V, D and J genes could be assigned. Out-of-frame and stop-codon sequences were excluded, and only productive TCRbeta rearrangements were used in downstream analyses. Clonality was calculated as one minus the Shannon entropy normalized by the log of the number of unique productive sequences. Clones differing between time points or between blood and tumor were identified using Fisher's exact test with Benjamini-Hochberg correction, with an adjusted p below 0.01 applied as the threshold. TCRdb obtained this table from immuneACCESS and retained in-frame rearrangements with V and J assigned. These tables miss some clones; where compared with another copy, unresolved V genes account for less than half of the shortfall, and the remainder is unexplained. That table supplies the V and J calls and clone size; D and trimming were determined from the DNA. For this sample there are about 72,000 clones; approximately 86% appear just once. The leading ten clones occupy under 15% of the sample.

The time point label of this sample denotes: pretreatment peripheral blood. A cohort of 25 to 30 patients with locally advanced or metastatic urothelial carcinoma, treated at Memorial Sloan Kettering on a trial protocol, was included. Peripheral blood mononuclear cells were collected pretreatment and during treatment, with between 1 and 8 total time points per patient. The Qiagen DNeasy Blood extraction kit was used to purify genomic DNA from total PBMCs and from tumor samples. Collected pretreatment and during treatment, PBMCs were isolated and stored as previously described. The CDR3 runs 16 residues from the cysteine to the phenylalanine. Solely the CDR3 DNA is kept, with 48 bases framed from the first base. The V and J ends are trimmed by 5 bases and 0 bases, leaving 13 bases between them. Reading the germline V gene (reference sequence) gives CDR1 MNHEY and CDR2 SMNVEV.

The sequence came from a man between 60 and 70 years old with urothelial cancer. The sequencing here drew on PBMCs, taken around atezolizumab (anti-PD-L1) treatment. The rearranged segments are TRBV27 and TRBJ2-2, with a weak D call of TRBD2 (6 bases match). The CDR3 protein: CASSAWDSPNTGELFF. The nucleotides read TGTGCCAGCAGTGCATGGGACTCGCCGAACACCGGGGAGCTGTTTTTT.